A selection of T cell receptor beta chains follows, all from one sample in a study of control samples from healthy donors and cancer patients. The repertoire was sequenced with immunoSEQ multiplex PCR; TCRdb's copy has only in-frame clones and lacks some. Among roughly 120,000 clones listed, around nine tenths were seen once. Material: blood. The receptors originated from a man under 40 in good health. CDR3s include the opening cysteine and the closing phenylalanine or tryptophan. A D gene is named only where the DNA matches it firmly.

d_call	v_call	j_call	cdr3_nt	cdr3_aa
NA	TRBV29-1	TRBJ1-1	TGCAGCGTCCTCGTGGGGGAACGAGCTGAAGCTTTCTTT	CSVLVGERAEAFF
NA	TRBV7-9	TRBJ2-1	TGTGCCAGCAGCTTAGACACCAATGAGCAGTTCTTC	CASSLDTNEQFF
NA	TRBV6-5	TRBJ1-4	TGTGCCAGCAGTCTCGGCAGAAACGAAAAACTGTTTTTT	CASSLGRNEKLFF
TRBD1	TRBV4-1	TRBJ1-4	TGCGCCAGCAGCCAAGGTTTCCGGACAGGCGCGGAAAAACTGTTTTTT	CASSQGFRTGAEKLFF
TRBD1	TRBV29-1	TRBJ1-4	TGCAGCGTCGGGACAGGGAAAGGCGAAAAACTGTTTTTT	CSVGTGKGEKLFF
NA	TRBV6-5	TRBJ1-2	TGTGCCAGCAGTCCCAGGGAGAACTATGGCTACACCTTC	CASSPRENYGYTF
NA	TRBV5-1	TRBJ1-1	TGCGCCAGCAGCCCTAACTCGTGGGGTCGGCAAACTGAAGCTTTCTTT	CASSPNSWGRQTEAFF
NA	TRBV7-9	TRBJ1-2	TGTGCCAGCAGCTTAGGGGGCACCTTCTATGGCTACACCTTC	CASSLGGTFYGYTF
TRBD2	TRBV9	TRBJ2-1	TGTGCCAGCAGCGTGCTAGCGGGGGGGAACAATGAGCAGTTCTTC	CASSVLAGGNNEQFF
NA	TRBV7-2	TRBJ2-2	TGTGCCAGCAGCTTAGTGTCGGGGGCGTACACCGGGGAGCTGTTTTTT	CASSLVSGAYTGELFF
TRBD1	TRBV10-3	TRBJ2-3	TGTGCCATCAGTGAGTCGGCGACAGGGGTGTGGAGCACAGATACGCAGTATTTT	CAISESATGVWSTDTQYF
TRBD2	TRBV9	TRBJ2-2	TGTGCCAGCAGCGTATCCTCAGGGGTAGCGGGGGGGAACACCGGGGAGCTGTTTTTT	CASSVSSGVAGGNTGELFF
NA	TRBV11-2	TRBJ2-6	TGTGCCAGCAGCTCACTGTCACACAGGGTGGGGGCCAACGTCCTGACTTTC	CASSSLSHRVGANVLTF